This T cell receptor beta chain was obtained from a study of shared clonotypes between healthy human individuals. In this sample, this clone turned up once. Method: immunoSEQ multiplex PCR; TCRdb's copy keeps in-frame clones and lacks some. The table lists just over 2,000,000 clones, over 85% of them singletons. The study enrolled healthy HIV-negative adults without recent acute infections or vaccinations as donors. Both subsets, CD45RA+ naive and CD45RA-negative memory, were split from the CD4+ cells. V was cut by 0 bases and J by 8 bases, with 13 bases left in between. Per germline, CDR1 GTSNPN and CDR2 SVGIG (reference sequence). The CDR3 extends over 14 amino acids.

The sequenced sample was naive CD4+ T cells sorted from blood. The subset denotes: CD45RA+ positively selected. The J gene is TRBJ1-4, the V gene TRBV30, with TRBD1 as a possible D gene (5 bases). This TCR derives from a man aged 18 to 30 in good health. Here the CDR3 DNA reads TGTGCCTGGAGTGTCGAGGCAGGGTACGAAAAACTGTTTTTT. It codes for CAWSVEAGYEKLFF.